The rows below give T cell receptor beta chains drawn from one sample of a study of T-cell reconstitution after alpha-beta-depleted transplantation in children. One entry per CDR3 protein results from TCRdb running MiXCR on the PCR reads. The sample consists of around 680,000 distinct CDR3 sequences, roughly 17% of them appearing once. The material was PBMCs from the stem cell graft donor, obtained from the stem cell graft. The receptors shown here come from a human donor who donated a stem cell graft to a child with acute myeloid leukemia. The CDR3 runs from the conserved cysteine through the conserved F or W. D genes are given only for firm matches. Clone size is stated in some rows and not others, as once, few, many or a class when expanded.

>TRBD1|TRBJ2-4|TRBV20-1|NA
CCAPRDRQLLAKNIQYF
TGCTGCGCCCCACGGGACAGGCAATTATTAGCCAAAAACATTCAGTACTTC
>NA|TRBJ1-2|TRBV25-1|few
CASSFWGGRLGHGYTF
TGTGCCAGCAGTTTTTGGGGAGGACGCCTGGGGCATGGCTACACCTTC
>NA|TRBJ1-2|TRBV7-9|NA
CASSLKAGGYGYTF
TGTGCCAGCAGCCTTAAGGCCGGGGGCTATGGCTACACCTTC
>TRBD1|TRBJ2-1|TRBV6-2/TRBV6-3|NA
CATKSPPDRVMEQFF
TGTGCCACCAAGTCCCCCCCGGACAGGGTGATGGAGCAGTTCTTC
>TRBD1|TRBJ2-1|TRBV2|NA
CATERDRGSDEQFF
TGTGCCACTGAACGGGACAGGGGGTCCGATGAGCAGTTCTTC
>TRBD2|TRBJ2-1|TRBV5-1|many
CASSSTGLAGGPVGNEQFF
TGCGCCAGCAGCTCGACCGGACTAGCGGGGGGGCCCGTAGGCAATGAGCAGTTCTTC
>NA|TRBJ2-5|TRBV7-2|NA
CASSLALEYLATYF
TGTGCCAGCAGCTTAGCGTTGGAGTATCTAGCTACGTACTTC
>NA|TRBJ2-1|TRBV5-1|many
CASSSSGTDEQFF
TGCGCCAGCAGCTCCTCAGGGACGGATGAGCAGTTCTTC
>NA|TRBJ1-2|TRBV20-1|many
CSAAPDSVFYGYTF
TGCAGTGCTGCACCCGACAGCGTATTCTATGGCTACACCTTC
>NA|TRBJ2-1|TRBV20-1|many
CSARDSYGNEQFF
TGCAGTGCTAGAGATTCATATGGGAATGAGCAGTTCTTC
>NA|TRBJ2-2|TRBV12-3/TRBV12-4|NA
CASSLARTGMNTGELFF
TGTGCCAGCAGTTTAGCGCGCACAGGGATGAACACCGGGGAGCTGTTTTTT
>TRBD2|TRBJ2-5|TRBV20-1|NA
CSARLAGKDQETQYF
TGCAGTGCTAGACTAGCGGGGAAAGACCAAGAGACCCAGTACTTC
>NA|TRBJ2-3|TRBV27|few
CASSTWTDTDTQYF
TGTGCCAGCAGTACGTGGACAGACACAGATACGCAGTATTTT
>TRBD1|TRBJ1-1|TRBV5-1|many
CASSSRTGNTEAFF
TGCGCCAGCAGCTCCCGGACAGGGAACACTGAAGCTTTCTTT
>TRBD1|TRBJ1-2|TRBV4-3|NA
CASSQDPGGTGFSYGYTF
TGCGCCAGCAGCCAAGATCCCGGGGGGACAGGGTTTTCCTATGGCTACACCTTC
>NA|TRBJ2-3|TRBV5-1|NA
CASSSKLADTQYF
TGCGCCAGCAGTTCAAAACTGGCAGATACGCAGTATTTT
>TRBD2|TRBJ2-2|TRBV7-2|few
CASSFLTSGGAGELFF
TGTGCCAGCAGCTTCTTGACTAGCGGGGGGGCCGGGGAGCTGTTTTTT
>NA|TRBJ2-4|TRBV12-3/TRBV12-4|NA
CASTPGPRAKNIQYF
TGTGCCAGCACCCCGGGACCAAGAGCCAAAAACATTCAGTACTTC
>TRBD1|TRBJ1-1|TRBV2|few
CASNMGQLNTEAFF
TGTGCCAGTAACATGGGACAGCTGAACACTGAAGCTTTCTTT
>TRBD1|TRBJ2-3|TRBV6-5|few
CASSYSPGQGPDTQYF
TGTGCCAGCAGTTACTCGCCGGGACAGGGCCCAGATACGCAGTATTTT
>NA|TRBJ2-1|TRBV4-3|NA
CASSQGQGGGNDQFF
TGCGCCAGCAGCCAAGGCCAGGGGGGCGGAAATGACCAGTTCTTC
>TRBD2|TRBJ2-1|TRBV6-2/TRBV6-3|many
CASTGRLASYNEQFF
TGTGCCAGCACCGGGAGGTTGGCCAGCTACAATGAGCAGTTCTTC
>NA|TRBJ2-7|TRBV7-9|few
CASSLDSAGYEQYF
TGTGCCAGCAGCTTAGACAGTGCGGGCTACGAGCAGTACTTC
>NA|TRBJ1-5|TRBV5-5|many
CASSDSRGHYQPQHF
TGTGCCAGCAGCGATTCTAGAGGACACTATCAGCCCCAGCATTTT
>TRBD2|TRBJ2-2|TRBV4-3|many
CASSQDSGLVTGELFF
TGCGCCAGCAGCCAAGATTCGGGACTAGTGACCGGGGAGCTGTTTTTT